This T cell receptor beta chain was recovered during a study of monozygotic twins with inflammatory bowel disease. Study-level findings and limits: Repertoire similarity did not separate concordant from discordant twins, possibly from limited power.

Note on this clonotype: Its antigen is unknown.

A template switching step added UMIs, each with a 6-nucleotide sample barcode. TCRdb re-called the 5' RACE reads and catalogs CDR3 proteins one per entry, DNA excluded. The table gives about 450,000 distinct CDR3 sequences; the top ten clones make up approximately 2.4% of it. The CDR3 length is 15 residues. Germline-derived CDR1 and CDR2 are SGHDT and YYEEEE. V gene TRBV5-6 combines with J gene TRBJ2-7. This TCR was sampled from a human donor with ulcerative colitis or Crohn's disease, or a healthy co-twin of an affected twin (not recorded which). What was sequenced was blood. CDR3 in amino acids: CASSLAIRTIYEQYF.